The clone carrying this T cell receptor beta chain has ten or more counts. Its target is unknown. The data belong to a study of Graves' ophthalmopathy and Graves' hyperthyroidism. General study results and limits: Progression of ophthalmopathy was predicted by the model with about 67% sensitivity and just under 75% specificity.

Germline-derived CDR1 and CDR2 are MDHEN and SYDVKM. The CDR3 loop spans 14 amino acids. V gave up 4 bases and J gave up 0 bases, with 7 bases separating them. From RNA, the CDR3 regions of TCR beta chains were amplified and sequenced. HTBI primers were employed in first-round RT-PCR, then a second-round multiplex PCR followed. One entry per CDR3 protein, called by TCRdb with MiXCR from the multiplex PCR reads. The profile shows about 400,000 distinct CDR3 sequences, about a sixth of them singletons. Sequences were obtained from peripheral blood. This clonotype was sampled from a woman between 18 and 29 years old with Graves' ophthalmopathy. The chain joins TRBV28 to TRBJ2-4; D gene unclear. Here the CDR3 reads CASSYPAAKNIQYF. The CDR3 DNA reads as TGTGCCAGCAGTTACCCCGCAGCCAAAAACATTCAGTACTTC.